This TCR beta chain originates from a study of blood T cell repertoires in COVID-19. Study as a whole: Whether acute or convalescent, the COVID-19 samples came from the United States, Italy and Spain. T cells, B-cell-depleted T cells, or PBMCs provided the cDNA or gDNA that served as material.

The V segment lost 5 bases and the J segment 2 bases; nucleotides outside the gene matches: 5. This CDR3 comprises 15 residues. Germline loops: CDR1 LNHDA, CDR2 SQIVND (reference sequence). Authors' analysis steps: Reference gene primer amplification gave estimated nucleated cell counts. Data came from immunoSEQ multiplex PCR; TCRdb stores just in-frame clones and leaves some out. The V and J calls and clone size come from that table; D and trimming were worked out from the DNA. The sample contains tens of thousands of clones, 80% of which appear only once. The chain recombines TRBV19 with TRBJ1-5, with 8 bases identical to TRBD1. Sequencing used peripheral blood. This receptor was obtained from a human donor in a cohort sampled during active COVID-19. The chain's CDR3 is CASSDDRGGNQPQHF. CDR3 DNA sequence: TGTGCCAGTAGTGACGACAGGGGTGGCAATCAGCCCCAGCATTTT.